The 5 T cell receptor beta chains below come from one sample, sequenced in a study of blood T cell repertoires in COVID-19. Some clones are missing from TCRdb's copy, which holds only in-frame ones; the method was immunoSEQ multiplex PCR. This sample has about 75,000 clones, with roughly 84% found just once. The specimen was peripheral blood. The receptor set was obtained from a woman aged 50 to 60 with acute or convalescent COVID-19.

The gene calls are TRBV19 and TRBJ2-3; D gene ambiguous. CDR3 size: 13 residues. Germline lookup yields CDR1 LNHDA and CDR2 SQIVND (reference sequence). With 5 bases removed from V and 5 bases from J, the gap between germline ends came to 11 bases. CDR3 coding DNA: TGTGCCAGTAGTGGCTCATTCCGAGATACGCAGTATTTT. Translated, it gives CASSGSFRDTQYF.

The J gene is TRBJ2-7, the V gene TRBV2, with 7 bases fitting TRBD2. V shed 6 bases, J shed 5 bases, and the junction held 13 bases outside the gene matches. The CDR3 totals 15 residues. Per the germline V gene, CDR1 is SNHLY and CDR2 is FYNNEI. CDR3 residues: CASSAEGGSPHEQYF. The CDR3, as DNA: TGTGCCAGCAGCGCGGAGGGCGGGAGTCCCCACGAGCAGTACTTC.

In its sample, this clone was seen a few times. The chain employs TRBV18 and TRBJ2-1, with TRBD1 matching over 8 bases. Per germline, CDR1 KGHSH and CDR2 LQKENI. The CDR3 runs 15 residues. V was pared by 8 bases and J by 3 bases, with 9 bases of the junction left unmatched. The CDR3 is CASHTGRGHYNEQFF. The CDR3 bases are TGTGCCAGCCACACGGGCAGGGGGCACTACAATGAGCAGTTCTTC.

The CDR3 DNA is TGTGCCAGCAGCGTATCCGGGACCGCGGGGGGCTACACCTTC. Protein sequence: CASSVSGTAGGYTF. The chain employs TRBV9 and TRBJ1-2, with D possibly TRBD1 on 5 matching bases. Germline V gives CDR1 SGDLS, CDR2 YYNGEE. V was clipped by 1 base and J by 8 bases, with 15 bases between them. This CDR3 spans 14 amino acids.

The gene calls are TRBV6-6 and TRBJ2-3; 9 nucleotides line up with TRBD1. The germline gives CDR1 MNHNY, CDR2 SVGAGI (reference sequence). This CDR3 region has 16 residues. The J segment lost 6 bases and the V segment lost 7 bases, leaving 14 bases of the junction unmatched. CDR3 residues: CASTSPGTGYLDTQYF. CDR3 nucleotide sequence: TGTGCCAGCACCTCACCCGGGACAGGGTATCTGGATACGCAGTATTTT.